The TCR beta chain under discussion was sequenced for a study of blood T cell repertoires in COVID-19. Repertoires were generated with immunoSEQ multiplex PCR, while TCRdb's copy carries only in-frame clones and drops some. The repertoire holds fewer than 350,000 clones, 70% to 90% seen once, with 4.1% in the top ten. The sequenced sample consisted of peripheral blood. This clonotype originated in a woman aged 50 to 65 with active or convalescent COVID-19.

CDR3 nucleotide sequence: TGCAGTGCTACAGGGGGAAGTGAGCAGTTCTTC. Translating gives CSATGGSEQFF. The chain has TRBV20-1 and TRBJ2-1; 7 bases match TRBD1. The CDR3 length is 11 residues. V lost 4 bases to trimming and J lost 9 bases; unmatched junction nucleotides: 3. In germline, CDR1 is DFQATT, CDR2 SNEGSKA (reference sequence).